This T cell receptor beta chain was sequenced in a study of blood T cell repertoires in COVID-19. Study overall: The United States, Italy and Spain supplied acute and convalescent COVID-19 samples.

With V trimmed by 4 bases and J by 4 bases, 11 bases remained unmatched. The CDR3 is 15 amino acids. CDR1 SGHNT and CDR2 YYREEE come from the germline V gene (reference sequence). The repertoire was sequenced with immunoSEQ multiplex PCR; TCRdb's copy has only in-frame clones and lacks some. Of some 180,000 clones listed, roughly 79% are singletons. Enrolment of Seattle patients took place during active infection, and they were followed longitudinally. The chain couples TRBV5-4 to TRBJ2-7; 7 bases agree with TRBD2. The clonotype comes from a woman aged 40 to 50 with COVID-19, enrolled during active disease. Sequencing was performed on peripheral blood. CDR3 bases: TGTGCCAGCAGCCTGGCGGGGGTTACCGGGTACGAGCAGTACTTC. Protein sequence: CASSLAGVTGYEQYF.